Included here is one T cell receptor beta chain sequence, with context. As yet, its antigen is unknown. The junction had 12 bases not matched to a gene; V was cut back by 5 bases and J by 8 bases. The CDR3 has 14 amino acids. The germline CDR1 and CDR2 sequences are SGHRS and YFSETQ. Repertoires were generated with immunoSEQ multiplex PCR, while TCRdb's copy carries only in-frame clones and drops some. The data hold roughly 110,000 clones, with 89% observed a single time. This specimen comes from a study of T cell responses to AZD1222 COVID-19 vaccine. Findings of the study overall: Spike-specific TCR breadth and depth went up after people got two AZD1222 doses. Among the donors, most were white British and more were female, and clonal diversity was possibly underestimated.

This clonotype originated in an adult in good health. The chain is built from TRBV5-1 and TRBJ1-1; TRBD1 agrees at 7 bases. The sample consisted of peripheral blood, taken on day 0 of AZD1222 vaccination. Here the CDR3 reads CASSSGTVAMEAFF. In DNA, the CDR3 is TGCGCCAGCAGTTCCGGGACAGTCGCCATGGAAGCTTTCTTT.